In its sample, the clone carrying this T cell receptor beta chain was seen a few times. Its target is unknown. A quantitative 5'-RACE method, one with molecular barcodes, was used to make TCR beta libraries. A single record per CDR3 protein comes from TCRdb applying MiXCR to the 5' RACE reads. The sample lists about 340,000 distinct CDR3 sequences, 20% to 25% occurring once. The CDR3 has 17 residues. Trimming took 2 bases from V and 2 from J; bases not matched to a gene: 9. The germline V gene has CDR1 SGHAT and CDR2 FQNNGV. This record comes from a study of CD8 T cells in ankylosing spondylitis. Study observations and caveats: Ankylosing spondylitis blood seemed to carry a telltale TCR beta motif made of several highly homologous variants. Prior work had noted some motif variants in reactive arthritis blood and synovial fluid.

This clonotype originated in a male donor with ankylosing spondylitis or in good health (not recorded which). Sequenced material: blood, either unsorted or a sorted T cell fraction (not recorded which). V usage is TRBV11-2 and J usage is TRBJ2-3, with 8 positions matching TRBD1. CDR3 residues: CASSLPPGGQDTDTQYF. DNA for the CDR3: TGTGCCAGCAGCTTACCCCCAGGGGGACAGGACACAGATACGCAGTATTTT. Full variable domain (missing parts from reference TRBV11-2 and TRBJ2-3): EAGVAQSPRYKIIEKRQSVAFWCNPISGHATLYWYQQILGQGPKLLIQFQNNGVVDDSQLPKDRFSAERLKGVDSTLKIQPAKLEDSAVYLCASSLPPGGQDTDTQYFGPGTRLTVL.